Listed here is a single T cell receptor beta chain. Profiled with immunoSEQ multiplex PCR; TCRdb holds only in-frame clones, not every one. In the table there are 300,000 to 450,000 clones, around 87% of which are singletons. These data originate in a study of blood T cell repertoires in COVID-19. Background on the study: Spain, Italy and the United States supplied samples that represented acute and convalescent COVID-19.

The germline V gene encodes CDR1 SGHVS and CDR2 FQNEAQ. The CDR3 sequence is 14 residues long. Trimming cost V 3 bases and J 5 bases; bases outside gene matches: 4. Sequencing was carried out using peripheral blood. This receptor was obtained from a human donor in a cohort sampled during active COVID-19. V gene TRBV7-8 combines with J gene TRBJ2-1; 7 bases are shared with TRBD2. CDR3: CASSLGGAHNEQFF. The CDR3 bases are TGTGCCAGCAGCTTGGGAGGGGCCCACAATGAGCAGTTCTTC. The full variable domain, its missing parts supplied by reference TRBV7-8 and TRBJ2-1, is GAGVSQSPRYKVAKRGQDVALRCDPISGHVSLFWYQQALGQGPEFLTYFQNEAQLDKSGLPSDRFFAERPEGSVSTLKIQRTQQEDSAVYLCASSLGGAHNEQFFGPGTRLTVL.